The source of this TCR beta chain is a study of ipilimumab plus nivolumab after autologous stem cell transplantation. Study context: Median doses per patient: 4 or 5 ipilimumab, about 8 nivolumab. The DLBCL group included primary refractory and relapsed cases.

Checkpoint therapy with ipilimumab 1 mg/kg began 14 to 28 days after transplant. Only in-frame clones appear in the TCRdb table, and some are missing; sequencing was by immunoSEQ multiplex PCR. Altogether tens of thousands of clones are present, 75% to 85% being singletons, with the ten largest covering approximately 2.2%. Germline-derived CDR1 and CDR2 are SNHLY and FYNNEI. V lost 3 bases to trimming and J lost 1 base; unmatched junction nucleotides: 6. This CDR3 is built from 15 residues. This receptor was taken from a male donor with diffuse large B-cell lymphoma. The sample in question was PBMCs, obtained in a trial of ipilimumab plus nivolumab as post-transplant consolidation. V usage is TRBV2 and J usage is TRBJ2-7; 7 bases align to TRBD1. This CDR3 reads CASSDWTGVSYEQYF. In DNA form, the CDR3 reads TGTGCCAGCAGTGATTGGACAGGAGTTTCCTACGAGCAGTACTTC.